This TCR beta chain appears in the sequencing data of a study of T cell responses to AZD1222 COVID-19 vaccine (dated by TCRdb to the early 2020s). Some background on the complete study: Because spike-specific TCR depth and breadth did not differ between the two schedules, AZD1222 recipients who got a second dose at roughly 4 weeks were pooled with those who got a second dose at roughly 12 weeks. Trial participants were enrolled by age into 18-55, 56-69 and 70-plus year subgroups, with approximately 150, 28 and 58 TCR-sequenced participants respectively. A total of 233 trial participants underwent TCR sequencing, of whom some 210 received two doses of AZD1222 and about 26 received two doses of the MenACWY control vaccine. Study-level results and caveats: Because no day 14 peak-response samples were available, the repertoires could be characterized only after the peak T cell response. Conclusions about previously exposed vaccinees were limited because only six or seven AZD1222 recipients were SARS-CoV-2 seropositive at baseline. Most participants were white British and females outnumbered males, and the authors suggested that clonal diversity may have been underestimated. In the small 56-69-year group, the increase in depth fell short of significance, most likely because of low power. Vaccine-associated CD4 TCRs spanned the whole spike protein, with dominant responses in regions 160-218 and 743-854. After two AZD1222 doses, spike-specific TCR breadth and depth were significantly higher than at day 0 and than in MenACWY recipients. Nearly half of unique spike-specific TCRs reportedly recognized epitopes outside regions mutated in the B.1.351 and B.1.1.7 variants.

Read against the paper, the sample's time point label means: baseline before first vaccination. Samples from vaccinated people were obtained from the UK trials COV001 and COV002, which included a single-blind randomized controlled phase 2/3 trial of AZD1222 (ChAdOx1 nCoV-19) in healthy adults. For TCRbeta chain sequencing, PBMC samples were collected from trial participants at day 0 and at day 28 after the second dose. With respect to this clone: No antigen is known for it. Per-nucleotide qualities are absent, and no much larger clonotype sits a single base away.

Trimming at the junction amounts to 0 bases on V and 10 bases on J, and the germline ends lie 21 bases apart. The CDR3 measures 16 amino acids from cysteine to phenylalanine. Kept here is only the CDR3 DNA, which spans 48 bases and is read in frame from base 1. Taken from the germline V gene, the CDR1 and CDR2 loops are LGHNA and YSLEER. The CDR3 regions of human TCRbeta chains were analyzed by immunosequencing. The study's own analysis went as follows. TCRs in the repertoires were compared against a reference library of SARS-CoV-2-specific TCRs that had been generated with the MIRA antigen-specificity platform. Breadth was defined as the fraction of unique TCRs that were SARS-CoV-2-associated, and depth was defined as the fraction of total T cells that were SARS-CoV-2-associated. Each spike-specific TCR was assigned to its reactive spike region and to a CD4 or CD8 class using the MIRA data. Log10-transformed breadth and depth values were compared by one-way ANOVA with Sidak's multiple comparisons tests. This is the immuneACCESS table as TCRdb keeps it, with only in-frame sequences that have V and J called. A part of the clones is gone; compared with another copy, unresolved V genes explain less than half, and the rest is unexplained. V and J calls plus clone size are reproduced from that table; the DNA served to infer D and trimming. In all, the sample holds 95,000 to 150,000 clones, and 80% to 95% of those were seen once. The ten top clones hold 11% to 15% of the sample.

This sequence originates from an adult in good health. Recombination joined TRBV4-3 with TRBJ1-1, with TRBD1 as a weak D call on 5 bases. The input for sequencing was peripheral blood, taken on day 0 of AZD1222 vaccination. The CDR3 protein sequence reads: CASSQDLKAVGGRAFF. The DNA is TGCGCCAGCAGCCAAGATCTTAAGGCGGTGGGGGGGAGAGCTTTCTTT.